The 23 T cell receptor beta chains below were found in one sample sequenced in a study of blood T cell repertoires in COVID-19. Profiled with immunoSEQ multiplex PCR; TCRdb holds only in-frame clones, not every one. Here the sample spans 80,000 to 90,000 clones, about 84% being singletons. The material sequenced was peripheral blood. The receptors were sampled from a woman in her 70s with acute or convalescent COVID-19.

This chain joins TRBV29-1 and TRBJ2-2; 13 nucleotides line up with TRBD2. CDR3 length: 15 amino acids. The V and J ends lost 6 bases and 5 bases, in that order; junction bases with no gene match: 6. Germline V gene sequence: CDR1 SQVTM, CDR2 ANQGSEA. The CDR3 region has the DNA TGCAGCGTCCTACTAGCGGGGGGGCCTACCGGGGAGCTGTTTTTT. This translates into CSVLLAGGPTGELFF.

The rearrangement uses TRBV4-1 and TRBJ2-1, with 13 bases lining up with TRBD2. The CDR3 sequence is 17 residues long. The germline CDR1 and CDR2 sequences are MGHRA and YSYEKL. The junction had 6 bases not matched to a gene; V was cut back by 3 bases and J by 4 bases. The chain's CDR3 is CASSHGTSGIGYNEQFF. CDR3 coding DNA: TGCGCCAGCAGCCACGGGACTAGCGGGATCGGATACAATGAGCAGTTCTTC.

This chain joins TRBV19 and TRBJ1-2; 7 bases fit TRBD1. V dropped 5 bases and J dropped 3; count of bases not matched to a gene: 9. Per the germline V gene, CDR1 is LNHDA and CDR2 is SQIVND (reference sequence). The length of the CDR3 is 15 residues. CDR3 region: CASSGRWDSYYGYTF. The CDR3 region has the DNA TGTGCCAGTAGTGGGAGGTGGGACAGCTACTATGGCTACACCTTC.

V is TRBV7-6 and J is TRBJ1-5; weak D call: TRBD1 (5 bases). The germline V gene has CDR1 SGHVS and CDR2 FNYEAQ. The CDR3 covers 15 residues. V gave up 2 bases and J gave up 4 bases, with 12 bases separating them. The CDR3 loop reads CASSLFAGSNQPQHF. CDR3 DNA sequence: TGTGCCAGCAGCTTATTTGCAGGGTCAAATCAGCCCCAGCATTTT. Filled out from reference TRBV7-6 and TRBJ1-5, the complete variable domain reads GAGVSQSPRYKVTKRGQDVALRCDPISGHVSLYWYRQALGQGPEFLTYFNYEAQQDKSGLPNDRFSAERPEGSISTLTIQRTEQRDSAMYRCASSLFAGSNQPQHFGDGTRLSIL.

The V call is TRBV19, the J call TRBJ2-1, with 8 bases aligning to TRBD1. The CDR3 spans 17 residues. V shed 3 bases and J 3 bases; nucleotides not matched to a gene: 10. The germline V gene has CDR1 LNHDA and CDR2 SQIVND (reference sequence). The CDR3 here is CASSIGPTGGFYNEQFF. CDR3 bases: TGTGCCAGTAGTATTGGCCCCACAGGGGGTTTCTACAATGAGCAGTTCTTC.

The rearrangement uses TRBV6-5 and TRBJ2-2, with 12 bases identical to TRBD1. CDR3 length: 15 residues. Germline V gives CDR1 MNHEY, CDR2 SVGAGI. J lost 4 bases, V lost 10 bases, and 7 bases had no gene match. Here the CDR3 DNA reads TGTGCCACCCGGGACAGGGGGCGCCCCACCGGGGAGCTGTTTTTT. It translates to CATRDRGRPTGELFF.

V usage is TRBV9 and J usage is TRBJ1-2; 7 bases map to TRBD1. The CDR3 extends over 14 amino acids. Germline V gene data show CDR1 as SGDLS and CDR2 as YYNGEE. V lost 0 bases and J lost 5; bases outside the gene matches: 4. In DNA, the CDR3 is TGTGCCAGCAGCGTAGGAACAGGGGCTTATGGCTACACCTTC. It specifies CASSVGTGAYGYTF.

The chain carries TRBV4-2 and TRBJ2-3; 8 nucleotides agree with TRBD2. V was clipped by 2 bases and J by 1 base; unmatched bases: 5. This CDR3 region has 16 residues. Germline lookup yields CDR1 LGHNA and CDR2 YNFKEQ. CDR3 amino acids: CASSQRLAGGTDTQYF. The CDR3, as DNA: TGTGCCAGCAGCCAAAGGCTAGCGGGCGGCACAGATACGCAGTATTTT.

V usage is TRBV6-1 and J usage is TRBJ2-5; D ambiguous. Germline lookup yields CDR1 MNHNS and CDR2 SASEGT. Deletions cut 2 bases from V and 1 base from J, with 17 bases between. The CDR3 is 17 residues long. CDR3 in DNA: TGTGCCAGCAGTGAAAGAACAGACCACCACTTCCAAGAGACCCAGTACTTC. It specifies CASSERTDHHFQETQYF.

The CDR3 nucleotides read TGTGCCAGCAGCCCTAGACAGGGGGCAATTGGAGAGACCCAGTACTTC. Its translation is CASSPRQGAIGETQYF. This chain connects TRBV3-1 (or the pseudogene TRBV3-2) to TRBJ2-5; 10 positions agree with TRBD1. The CDR3 spans 16 residues. Germline V lookup: CDR1 LGHDT, CDR2 YNNKEL (reference sequence). Germline trimming cut 4 bases from V and 4 bases from J; bases unmatched to any gene: 9.

The chain uses TRBV3-1 (or the pseudogene TRBV3-2) and TRBJ2-2; 10 positions agree with TRBD2. The germline V gene encodes CDR1 LGHDT and CDR2 YNNKEL (reference sequence). V was pared by 0 bases and J by 7 bases, with 17 bases of the junction left unmatched. The CDR3 contains 20 residues. The CDR3 spells CASSQEGASGGGGILGELFF. The CDR3 region has the DNA TGTGCCAGCAGCCAAGAGGGAGCTAGCGGGGGCGGAGGCATTCTCGGGGAGCTGTTTTTT.

The V call is TRBV20-1, the J call TRBJ2-1, with D possibly TRBD2 on 5 matching bases. There are 11 residues in the CDR3. V was cut by 6 bases and J by 10 bases, with 13 bases left in between. Per the germline V gene, CDR1 is DFQATT and CDR2 is SNEGSKA (reference sequence). The CDR3 loop is CSALLEREQFF. For the CDR3, the DNA is TGCAGTGCCTTACTCGAGCGGGAGCAGTTCTTC.

The chain couples TRBV6-5 to TRBJ1-5; D is unresolved. The germline V gene has CDR1 MNHEY and CDR2 SVGAGI. V was clipped by 5 bases and J by 6 bases, with 5 bases between them. The CDR3 totals 11 residues. The CDR3 is CASSRGQPQHF. The CDR3 DNA reads TGTGCCAGCAGTCGGGGTCAGCCCCAGCATTTT.

The rearrangement joins TRBV10-3 to TRBJ2-1; D might be TRBD1 (6 bases). The V gene lost 3 bases and the J gene lost 11 bases, with 11 bases spanning the gap. Germline V lookup: CDR1 ENHRY, CDR2 SYGVKD. CDR3 length equals 12 residues. CDR3 in amino acids: CAISDTRGQQFF. In DNA, the CDR3 is TGTGCCATCAGTGATACCAGGGGACAGCAGTTCTTC.

This clone was counted once. This rearrangement joins TRBV2 to TRBJ1-5; 10 nucleotides align to TRBD1. With 6 bases clipped from V and 5 bases from J, the junction kept 4 bases outside the gene matches. Germline loops: CDR1 SNHLY, CDR2 FYNNEI. The CDR3 loop spans 14 amino acids. The CDR3 DNA reads as TGTGCCAGCAGCGGGACAGGGGTTTATCAGCCCCAGCATTTT. Translation gives CASSGTGVYQPQHF.

The chain links TRBV6-5 to TRBJ2-4; D call uncertain. Trimming removed 2 bases at V and 0 bases at J, with 8 bases between. The CDR3 contains 15 residues. Germline CDR1 is MNHEY and CDR2 is SVGAGI. The CDR3 DNA reads TGTGCCAGCAGTTACGGGCAGTTAGCCAAAAACATTCAGTACTTC. This encodes CASSYGQLAKNIQYF.

The sample holds a few counts of this clone. V is TRBV27 and J is TRBJ2-1; tentative D call: TRBD1 (6 bases). V was cut by 6 bases and J by 9 bases, with 18 bases left in between. Germline CDR1 is MNHEY and CDR2 is SMNVEV (reference sequence). The CDR3 extends over 14 amino acids. The CDR3 is CASSRNRDTPEQFF. As DNA, the CDR3 is TGTGCCAGCAGCCGAAACCGGGACACGCCTGAGCAGTTCTTC.

This clone was counted once. The rearrangement joins TRBV7-9 to TRBJ2-7, with 8 bases lining up with TRBD2. The germline V gene encodes CDR1 SEHNR and CDR2 FQNEAQ (reference sequence). V lost 3 bases, J lost 4 bases, and 2 bases stayed unmatched. This CDR3 has 13 residues. CDR3 DNA sequence: TGTGCCAGCAGCTTTAGCGGGAATTACGAGCAGTACGTC. Its protein product is CASSFSGNYEQYV.

The rearrangement joins TRBV7-8 to TRBJ1-2, with D possibly TRBD1 on 5 matching bases. V was clipped by 0 bases and J by 4 bases, with 12 bases between them. The CDR3 length is 15 residues. Per germline, CDR1 SGHVS and CDR2 FQNEAQ. The CDR3 protein is CASSLAVSQGYGYTF. In nucleotides, the CDR3 is TGTGCCAGCAGCTTAGCGGTCTCTCAGGGCTATGGCTACACCTTC.

The gene calls are TRBV2 and TRBJ1-6; D gene ambiguous. CDR1 is SNHLY, CDR2 FYNNEI, per germline. The V end lost 4 bases, the J end lost 3 bases, and 4 bases lay between the germline ends. The length of the CDR3 is 13 residues. Here the CDR3 reads CASSGSYNSPLHF. The DNA for the CDR3 is TGTGCCAGCAGTGGCAGCTATAATTCACCCCTCCACTTT.

The chain combines TRBV19 with TRBJ1-1, with a tentative D call TRBD1 (6 bases). The V and J ends lost 5 bases and 8 bases respectively, with 12 bases between them. The CDR3 loop spans 12 amino acids. The germline V gene has CDR1 LNHDA and CDR2 SQIVND (reference sequence). CDR3 DNA sequence: TGTGCCAGTAGTCCCCGGGACAAAGAAGCTTTCTTT. It encodes CASSPRDKEAFF.

The genes are TRBV30 and TRBJ2-3; weak D call: TRBD1 (6 bases). V gave up 4 bases and J gave up 9 bases, with 14 bases separating them. Germline CDR1 and CDR2: GTSNPN and SVGIG (reference sequence). The CDR3 has 12 amino acids. CDR3 coding DNA: TGTGCCTGGAATACCGGGACATTCACGCAGTATTTT. Its protein is CAWNTGTFTQYF.

This sequence joins TRBV19 and TRBJ2-7; TRBD1 matches 8 bases. The germline V gene has CDR1 LNHDA and CDR2 SQIVND (reference sequence). The CDR3 has 12 residues. The trim removed 6 bases at V and 8 bases at J, leaving 6 bases unmatched. The CDR3 sequence is CASRTGTGQQYV. The CDR3 DNA is TGTGCCAGTAGAACCGGGACAGGTCAGCAGTACGTC.